The T cell receptor beta chain described here comes from a study of identical twins. The trim removed 1 base at V and 2 bases at J, leaving 6 bases unmatched. The CDR3 has 16 amino acids. From germline, CDR1 is LNHNV and CDR2 YYDKDF (reference sequence). Using its own MiXCR run on the 5' RACE reads, TCRdb lists one record per CDR3 protein. This sample yields approximately 700,000 distinct CDR3 sequences, of which 18% are seen a single time; around 13% belongs to the top ten. This clonotype was observed a few times. These data also formed part of another study, on T cells expressing NK-cell markers.

Material: PBMCs. This sequence was found in a woman aged 18 to 35 in good health. The rearrangement links TRBV15 to TRBJ2-7, with 9 bases fitting TRBD2. For the CDR3, the DNA is TGTGCCACCAGCAGAGCTCTGACTAGCGGAACCTACGAGCAGTACTTC. Translation gives CATSRALTSGTYEQYF.